Listed here are 5 T cell receptor beta chains from one sample, sequenced in a study of shared clonotypes between healthy human individuals. Generated by immunoSEQ multiplex PCR, the TCRdb table keeps only in-frame clones and is missing some. The data contain fewer than 200,000 clones, 60% to 75% of them seen just once; the ten biggest clones take up around 9.3%. Sequencing was performed on memory CD4+ T cells sorted from blood. The subset denotes: CD45RA-negative fraction. The receptor source for this set is a man aged 30 to 39 in good health.

The chain combines TRBV15 with TRBJ2-7; D remains ambiguous. V was cut by 4 bases and J by 3 bases, with 16 bases left in between. The CDR3 sequence is 15 residues long. Germline V gene lookup returns CDR1 LNHNV and CDR2 YYDKDF (reference sequence). CDR3: CATSIEVRKDYEQYF. DNA of the CDR3: TGTGCCACCAGCATAGAGGTTCGTAAAGACTACGAGCAGTACTTC. Using reference TRBV15 and TRBJ2-7 for the parts outside the CDR3, the full variable domain is DAMVIQNPRYQVTQFGKPVTLSCSQTLNHNVMYWYQQKSSQAPKLLFHYYDKDFNNEADTPDNFQSRRPNTSFCFLDIRSPGLGDTAMYLCATSIEVRKDYEQYFGPGTRLTVT.

About this clone itself: It is likely a read error: a sequence one base away is far more abundant. The sample has other DNA sequences that encode this CDR3 too. CDR3 coding DNA: TGCGCCAGCAGCTTGGAACAGGGAAACACAGATACGCAGTATTTT. Translated: CASSLEQGNTDTQYF. The genes are TRBV5-1 and TRBJ2-3; maybe TRBD1 (6 bases). The germline gives CDR1 SGHRS, CDR2 YFSETQ. The length of the CDR3 is 15 residues. Deletions cut 0 bases from V and 2 bases from J, with 10 bases between.

The rearrangement links TRBV9 to TRBJ2-2; tentatively, D is TRBD2 (5 bases). V shed 2 bases and J shed 0 bases, with 11 bases lying between them. From germline, CDR1 is SGDLS and CDR2 YYNGEE. This CDR3 is built from 16 residues. CDR3 amino acids: CASSVRGLSNTGELFF. The CDR3 bases are TGTGCCAGCAGCGTCAGAGGACTTTCGAACACCGGGGAGCTGTTTTTT. Looking up the rest from reference TRBV9 and TRBJ2-2 gives the full variable domain: DSGVTQTPKHLITATGQRVTLRCSPRSGDLSVYWYQQSLDQGLQFLIQYYNGEERAKGNILERFSAQQFPDLHSELNLSSLELGDSALYFCASSVRGLSNTGELFFGEGSRLTVL.

V and J are TRBV9 and TRBJ2-1, with D hard to call. CDR1 SGDLS and CDR2 YYNGEE come from the germline V gene. Trimming cost V 3 bases and J 8 bases, with 18 bases left between them. This CDR3 is 15 amino acids long. The CDR3 region is CASSAIPKVRDEQFF. CDR3 coding DNA: TGTGCCAGCAGCGCAATCCCCAAGGTTAGGGATGAGCAGTTCTTC.

The V and J genes are TRBV28 and TRBJ2-1; 12 nucleotides line up with TRBD2. The CDR3 runs 16 residues. J was trimmed by 8 bases and V by 5 bases; bases with no gene match: 10. Per germline, CDR1 MDHEN and CDR2 SYDVKM. The CDR3 sequence: CASSPPGLAGKYEQFF. CDR3 nucleotides: TGTGCCAGCAGTCCCCCTGGACTAGCGGGAAAGTATGAGCAGTTCTTC.